The source of this T cell receptor beta chain is a study of T cell repertoires in cytomegalovirus infection. Germline CDR1 SGHKS, CDR2 YYEKEE (reference sequence). V gave up 0 bases and J gave up 6 bases; unmatched junction bases: 6. The CDR3 is 16 residues long. MiXCR, run by TCRdb on the reads, gives a single entry per CDR3 protein. The sample includes just under 300,000 distinct CDR3 sequences, approximately 10% of them seen just once. Sequencing used PBMCs. The receptor was derived from a human donor in good health (CMV status not recorded). Some clones in this sample may be carry-over from other donors' samples. The rearrangement uses TRBV5-5 and TRBJ2-2; 9 bases line up with TRBD2. The CDR3 is CASSLVGTSNAGELFF. For the CDR3, the DNA is TGTGCCAGCAGCTTGGTCGGGACTAGCAACGCCGGGGAGCTGTTTTTT. The full variable domain, rest sourced from reference TRBV5-5 and TRBJ2-2, is DAGVTQSPTHLIKTRGQQVTLRCSPISGHKSVSWYQQVLGQGPQFIFQYYEKEERGRGNFPDRFSARQFPNYSSELNVNALLLGDSALYLCASSLVGTSNAGELFFGEGSRLTVL.